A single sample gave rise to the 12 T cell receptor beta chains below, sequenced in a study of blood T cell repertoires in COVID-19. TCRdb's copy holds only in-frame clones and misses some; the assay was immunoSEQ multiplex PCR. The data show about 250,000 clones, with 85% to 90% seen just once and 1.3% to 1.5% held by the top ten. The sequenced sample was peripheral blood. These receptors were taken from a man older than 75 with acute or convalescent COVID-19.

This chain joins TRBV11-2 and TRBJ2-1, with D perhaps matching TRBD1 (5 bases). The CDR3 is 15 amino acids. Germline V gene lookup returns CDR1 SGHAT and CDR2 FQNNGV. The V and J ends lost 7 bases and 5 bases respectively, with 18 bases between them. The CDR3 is CASTPLGPTDNEQFF. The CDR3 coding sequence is TGTGCCAGCACCCCACTGGGGCCGACCGACAATGAGCAGTTCTTC.

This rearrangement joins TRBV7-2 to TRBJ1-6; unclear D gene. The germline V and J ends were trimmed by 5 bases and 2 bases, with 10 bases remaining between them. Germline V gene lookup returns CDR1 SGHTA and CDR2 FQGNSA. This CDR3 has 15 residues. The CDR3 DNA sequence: TGTGCCAGCAGCGGCGGGTTGACCTATAATTCACCCCTCCACTTT. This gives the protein CASSGGLTYNSPLHF.

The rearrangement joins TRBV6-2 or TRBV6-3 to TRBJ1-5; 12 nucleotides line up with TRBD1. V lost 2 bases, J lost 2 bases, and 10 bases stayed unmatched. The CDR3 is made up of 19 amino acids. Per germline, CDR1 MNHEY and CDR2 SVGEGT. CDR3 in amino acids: CASSYVLGQGALGNQPQHF. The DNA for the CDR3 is TGTGCCAGCAGTTACGTTCTGGGACAGGGGGCGCTGGGCAATCAGCCCCAGCATTTT.

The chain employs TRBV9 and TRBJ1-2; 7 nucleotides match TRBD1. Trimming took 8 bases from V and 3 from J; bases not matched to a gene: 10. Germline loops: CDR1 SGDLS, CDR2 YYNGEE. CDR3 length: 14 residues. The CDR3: CASNQLGTDYGYTF. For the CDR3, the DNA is TGTGCCAGTAACCAACTCGGGACAGACTATGGCTACACCTTC.

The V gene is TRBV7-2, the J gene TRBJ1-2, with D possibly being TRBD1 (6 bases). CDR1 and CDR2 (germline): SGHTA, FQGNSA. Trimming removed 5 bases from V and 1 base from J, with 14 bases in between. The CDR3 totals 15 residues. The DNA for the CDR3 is TGTGCCAGCAGCCAACAGGGAAACTTTAACTATGGCTACACCTTC. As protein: CASSQQGNFNYGYTF.

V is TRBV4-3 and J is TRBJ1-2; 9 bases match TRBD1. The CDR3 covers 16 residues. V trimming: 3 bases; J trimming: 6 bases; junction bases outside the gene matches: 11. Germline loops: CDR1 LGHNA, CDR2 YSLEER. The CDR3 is CASSHRTGTGLDGYTF. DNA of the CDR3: TGCGCCAGCAGCCACCGAACCGGGACAGGGCTCGATGGCTACACCTTC.

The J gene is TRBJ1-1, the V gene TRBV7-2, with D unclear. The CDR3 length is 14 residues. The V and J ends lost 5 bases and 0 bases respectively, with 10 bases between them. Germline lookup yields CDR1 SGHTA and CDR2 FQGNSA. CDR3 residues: CASSPFNLNTEAFF. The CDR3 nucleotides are TGTGCCAGCAGCCCCTTTAATCTGAACACTGAAGCTTTCTTT.

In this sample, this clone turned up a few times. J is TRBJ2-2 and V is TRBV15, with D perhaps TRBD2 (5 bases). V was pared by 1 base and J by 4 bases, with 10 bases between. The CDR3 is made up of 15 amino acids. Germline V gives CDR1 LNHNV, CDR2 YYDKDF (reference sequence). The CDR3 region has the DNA TGTGCCACCAGCAGAGGGAGGATCAGCACCGGGGAGCTGTTTTTT. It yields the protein CATSRGRISTGELFF.

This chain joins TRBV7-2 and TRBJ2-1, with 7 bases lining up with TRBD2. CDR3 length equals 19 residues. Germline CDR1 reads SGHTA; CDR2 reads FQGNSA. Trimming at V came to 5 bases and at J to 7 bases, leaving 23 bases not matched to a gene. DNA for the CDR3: TGTGCCAGCAGCCCCCTCTTGGGGGGAGGGAGGGGCGCGGGAAATGAGCAGTTCTTC. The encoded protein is CASSPLLGGGRGAGNEQFF.

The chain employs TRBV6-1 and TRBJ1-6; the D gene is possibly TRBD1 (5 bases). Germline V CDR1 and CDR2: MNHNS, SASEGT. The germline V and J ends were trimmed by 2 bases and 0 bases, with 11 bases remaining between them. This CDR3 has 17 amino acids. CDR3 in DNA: TGTGCCAGCAGTGAATGGGGCTTTAGCTCCTATAATTCACCCCTCCACTTT. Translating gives CASSEWGFSSYNSPLHF.

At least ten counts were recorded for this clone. The CDR3 region is CASSSLAGSTDTQYF. The CDR3 nucleotides are TGTGCCAGCAGCTCACTAGCGGGGAGCACAGATACGCAGTATTTT. The chain recombines TRBV7-6 with TRBJ2-3, with TRBD2 matching 10 bases. Germline V lookup: CDR1 SGHVS, CDR2 FNYEAQ. CDR3 length equals 15 residues. The trim removed 4 bases at V and 0 bases at J, leaving 1 base unmatched. The variable domain in full, with the rest retrieved from reference TRBV7-6 and TRBJ2-3, is GAGVSQSPRYKVTKRGQDVALRCDPISGHVSLYWYRQALGQGPEFLTYFNYEAQQDKSGLPNDRFSAERPEGSISTLTIQRTEQRDSAMYRCASSSLAGSTDTQYFGPGTRLTVL.

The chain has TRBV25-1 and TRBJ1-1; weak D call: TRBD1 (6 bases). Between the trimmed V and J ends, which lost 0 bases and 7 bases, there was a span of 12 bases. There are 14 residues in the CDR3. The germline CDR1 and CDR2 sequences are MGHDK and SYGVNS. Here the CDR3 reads CASSEYNRENEAFF. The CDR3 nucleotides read TGTGCCAGCAGTGAATATAACAGGGAAAATGAAGCTTTCTTT.